These 11 T cell receptor beta chains were sequenced from one sample in a study of read filtering for tumor transcriptome and immune sequencing. This library used roughly 0.4 ug RNA and molecular barcoded adaptors spanning alpha/delta and beta/gamma chains. TCRdb re-called the reads through MiXCR, storing one row per CDR3 protein. The data show roughly 59,000 distinct CDR3 sequences, approximately 18% seen once. The sequenced sample consisted of a population of CD138-negative cells sorted from bone marrow. All receptors derive from a donor at least 40 years old with multiple myeloma.

As concerns this clonotype: This sequence may be a read error, since a much larger clone differs from it by one base. The V and J genes are TRBV20-1 and TRBJ2-1, with 7 bases aligning to TRBD2. CDR3 length: 15 residues. J was trimmed by 3 bases and V by 5 bases; bases with no gene match: 10. CDR1 and CDR2 from the germline V gene are DFQATT and SNEGSKA (reference sequence). The CDR3 reads CSASGGGGNYNEQFF. CDR3 nucleotide sequence: TGCAGTGCTTCCGGCGGCGGGGGAAACTACAATGAGCAGTTCTTC.

This clonotype occurred many times. The chain uses TRBV6-6 and TRBJ1-1, with D unresolved. Germline loops: CDR1 MNHNY, CDR2 SVGAGI (reference sequence). CDR3 length: 12 amino acids. Trimming took 1 base from V and 6 from J, leaving 6 bases between them. CDR3 in DNA: TGTGCCAGCAGTTACTTGGTTCCTGAAGCTTTCTTT. Protein: CASSYLVPEAFF.

This clonotype was seen ten or more times. This chain joins TRBV29-1 and TRBJ1-1; 8 nucleotides match TRBD1. In germline, CDR1 is SQVTM, CDR2 ANQGSEA. This CDR3 spans 13 amino acids. J gave up 4 bases and V 6 bases, and 7 bases lay outside the gene matches. CDR3 amino acids: CSVSYTGGTEAFF. The CDR3 bases are TGCAGCGTCTCCTACACAGGGGGCACTGAAGCTTTCTTT.

This clonotype was detected many times. The CDR3 nucleotides are TGTGCCAGCAGTCCCCAGGGGGCCCGTCCCGGGGAGCTGTTTTTT. This gives the protein CASSPQGARPGELFF. This chain links TRBV7-8 with TRBJ2-2, with 8 positions matching TRBD1. V was clipped by 6 bases and J by 6 bases; unmatched bases: 9. Germline CDR1 and CDR2: SGHVS and FQNEAQ. This CDR3 is 15 amino acids long.

By sample fraction, this clonotype is medium-sized. The chain employs TRBV20-1 and TRBJ2-7; the D gene is possibly TRBD2 (5 bases). Germline CDR1 reads DFQATT; CDR2 reads SNEGSKA (reference sequence). The CDR3 has 14 amino acids. Trimming removed 0 bases from V and 3 bases from J, with 12 bases in between. CDR3 loop: CSARDEASYYEQYF. CDR3 nucleotides: TGCAGTGCTAGAGATGAGGCTAGCTACTACGAGCAGTACTTC.

This clonotype showed up many times. This chain links TRBV9 with TRBJ2-5, with D unclear. This CDR3 is built from 15 residues. The germline V and J ends were trimmed by 0 bases and 1 base, with 10 bases remaining between them. Looked up from germline, CDR1 is SGDLS and CDR2 is YYNGEE. This CDR3 is CASSVDPDPQETQYF. The CDR3 DNA follows: TGTGCCAGCAGCGTAGATCCAGACCCCCAAGAGACCCAGTACTTC.

This clonotype was observed many times. V and J are TRBV29-1 and TRBJ2-1; D is undetermined. Trimming stripped 3 bases from V and 0 bases from J, with 6 bases between. In germline, CDR1 is SQVTM, CDR2 ANQGSEA. This CDR3 spans 13 amino acids. CDR3 in DNA: TGCAGCGTTGAGCCCGGCTCCTACAATGAGCAGTTCTTC. Its translation: CSVEPGSYNEQFF.

This clonotype has ten or more counts. The chain employs TRBV7-6 and TRBJ2-2; either TRBD1 or TRBD2 may fit D (5 bases each). CDR1 is SGHVS, CDR2 FNYEAQ, per germline. The CDR3 has 17 residues. Between the trimmed V and J ends, which lost 5 bases and 5 bases, there was a span of 21 bases. This CDR3 is CASSEKGVGVRTGELFF. The CDR3 DNA is TGTGCCAGCAGCGAAAAGGGAGTAGGGGTTCGAACCGGGGAGCTGTTTTTT.

This clonotype was counted between two and nine times. A single base separates this from a much larger clone, so it may be a read error. It is likely a read error, because the conserved phenylalanine at the end of the CDR3 is missing. V usage is TRBV3-1 and J usage is TRBJ2-2; tentative D call: TRBD1 (5 bases). The CDR3 consists of 15 residues. With 1 base removed from V and 4 bases from J, the gap between germline ends came to 10 bases. Germline V gene lookup returns CDR1 LGHDT and CDR2 YNNKEL (reference sequence). CDR3 sequence: CASSQGPGPTGELFS. CDR3 bases: TGTGCCAGCAGCCAAGGTCCAGGGCCCACCGGGGAGCTGTTTTCT.

This clonotype has at least ten counts. This CDR3 reads CSANRGTQLNQPQHF. In DNA form, the CDR3 reads TGCAGTGCTAACCGGGGGACTCAACTAAATCAGCCCCAGCATTTT. This chain links TRBV20-1 with TRBJ1-5, with D perhaps matching TRBD1 (5 bases). Trimming took 4 bases from V and 4 from J, leaving 17 bases between them. The length of the CDR3 is 15 residues. Germline V gene data show CDR1 as DFQATT and CDR2 as SNEGSKA (reference sequence).

This clonotype has a handful of counts. This rearrangement joins TRBV20-1 to TRBJ2-7, with D unresolved. Between the trimmed V and J ends, which lost 2 bases and 1 base, there was a span of 12 bases. The CDR3 has 14 residues. Germline V gene lookup returns CDR1 DFQATT and CDR2 SNEGSKA (reference sequence). CDR3 DNA: TGCAGTGCTAGAACGGCGATGGGGTCCTACGAGCAGTACTTC. Its protein product is CSARTAMGSYEQYF.